One and the same sample provided the 20 T cell receptor beta chains below, sequenced in a study of T cells after somatic rescue of genetic block. Sequencing was performed with immunoSEQ multiplex PCR; in TCRdb, only in-frame clones are kept and a portion is missing. This table has 55,000 to 70,000 clones, 92% appearing once. Sequencing was done on a sample of peripheral blood mononuclear cells (PBMCs). The receptors were sampled from a man aged 40-49 years.

The J gene is TRBJ2-7, the V gene TRBV27; a weak D match, TRBD2 (6 bases). Germline values: CDR1 MNHEY, CDR2 SMNVEV (reference sequence). V was pared by 2 bases and J by 7 bases, with 18 bases between. There are 15 residues in the CDR3. The CDR3 region has the DNA TGTGCCAGCAGTTTAACGCCGGGACTGACTAAAGAGCAGTACTTC. Protein: CASSLTPGLTKEQYF.

V gene TRBV28 combines with J gene TRBJ2-3; possible D gene TRBD1, 5 bases. V shed 6 bases and J shed 0 bases, with 16 bases lying between them. CDR3 length equals 16 residues. Germline-derived CDR1 and CDR2 are MDHEN and SYDVKM. CDR3: CASSVPGPTSTDTQYF. CDR3 sequence (DNA): TGTGCCAGCAGCGTTCCAGGGCCCACTAGCACAGATACGCAGTATTTT.

The V and J genes are TRBV7-6 and TRBJ2-3; no firm D call. The CDR3 consists of 13 residues. Trimming took 4 bases from V and 5 from J, leaving 10 bases between them. The germline V gene encodes CDR1 SGHVS and CDR2 FNYEAQ. CDR3 in DNA: TGTGCCAGCAGCTGGTTTGGCCAAGATACGCAGTATTTT. Amino acid sequence: CASSWFGQDTQYF.

The chain uses TRBV28 and TRBJ2-1, with a weak D call TRBD2 (6 bases). This CDR3 comprises 16 residues. Per germline, CDR1 MDHEN and CDR2 SYDVKM. With 5 bases removed from V and 4 bases from J, the gap between germline ends came to 18 bases. The CDR3 here is CASSPLLGRTYNEQFF. CDR3 nucleotides: TGTGCCAGCAGTCCCCTTCTGGGGAGGACATACAATGAGCAGTTCTTC.

V gene TRBV15 combines with J gene TRBJ2-1; D is uncertain. Germline loops: CDR1 LNHNV, CDR2 YYDKDF (reference sequence). The ends were cut back, 0 bases at V and 5 bases at J, with 5 bases in the middle. This CDR3 is 13 amino acids long. CDR3 amino acids: CATSRDLNNEQFF. CDR3 in DNA: TGTGCCACCAGCAGAGATTTGAACAATGAGCAGTTCTTC. Drawing the rest from reference TRBV15 and TRBJ2-1, the complete variable domain is DAMVIQNPRYQVTQFGKPVTLSCSQTLNHNVMYWYQQKSSQAPKLLFHYYDKDFNNEADTPDNFQSRRPNTSFCFLDIRSPGLGDTAMYLCATSRDLNNEQFFGPGTRLTVL.

The rearrangement joins TRBV6-1 to TRBJ1-2; possible D gene TRBD1, 5 bases. Germline CDR1 reads MNHNS; CDR2 reads SASEGT. CDR3 length equals 15 residues. The germline V and J ends were trimmed by 4 bases and 2 bases, with 14 bases remaining between them. The CDR3 sequence is CASSGRQRLNYGYTF. The CDR3 nucleotides read TGTGCCAGCAGTGGCCGACAGAGACTAAACTATGGCTACACCTTC.

The gene calls are TRBV19 and TRBJ1-1; D not certain. Germline V gene sequence: CDR1 LNHDA, CDR2 SQIVND (reference sequence). With 10 bases removed from V and 3 bases from J, the gap between germline ends came to 12 bases. The CDR3 is 12 residues long. CDR3 sequence (DNA): TGTGCCATGAGAGGGCAGGACACTGAAGCTTTCTTT. Residues: CAMRGQDTEAFF.

The chain carries TRBV6-5 and TRBJ2-7; either TRBD1 or TRBD2 may supply D (5 bases each). This CDR3 has 15 residues. V was clipped by 6 bases and J by 6 bases, with 21 bases between them. The germline gives CDR1 MNHEY, CDR2 SVGAGI. The CDR3 DNA is TGTGCCAGCAGAACCGGGACCCGGATCCCCTCCGAGCAGTACTTC. This gives the protein CASRTGTRIPSEQYF.

This chain uses TRBV28 with TRBJ2-7; 10 bases map to TRBD2. J was trimmed by 5 bases and V by 1 base; bases with no gene match: 5. CDR1 MDHEN and CDR2 SYDVKM come from the germline V gene. This CDR3 is built from 15 residues. Here the CDR3 DNA reads TGTGCCAGCAGTTTATTGGCTAGCGGGAGCAACGAGCAGTACTTC. Its protein is CASSLLASGSNEQYF.

This clone has a handful of counts. V gene TRBV7-9 combines with J gene TRBJ2-2; the match to TRBD1 covers 9 bases. Germline trimming cut 4 bases from V and 3 bases from J; bases unmatched to any gene: 9. The CDR3 totals 17 residues. Germline-derived CDR1 and CDR2 are SEHNR and FQNEAQ (reference sequence). Here the CDR3 DNA reads TGTGCCAGCAGCTCGGGCCCCGGGACAGGGCACACCGGGGAGCTGTTTTTT. Protein: CASSSGPGTGHTGELFF. Drawing the rest from reference TRBV7-9 and TRBJ2-2, the complete variable domain is DTGVSQNPRHKITKRGQNVTFRCDPISEHNRLYWYRQTLGQGPEFLTYFQNEAQLEKSRLLSDRFSAERPKGSFSTLEIQRTEQGDSAMYLCASSSGPGTGHTGELFFGEGSRLTVL.

The chain combines TRBV5-5 with TRBJ2-3, with 7 bases aligning to TRBD2. The CDR3 sequence is 14 residues long. From germline, CDR1 is SGHKS and CDR2 YYEKEE (reference sequence). The V and J ends lost 3 bases and 8 bases, in that order; junction bases with no gene match: 9. CDR3 sequence: CASSSGLGSTTQYF. The CDR3 DNA sequence: TGTGCCAGCAGCTCCGGACTAGGATCGACTACGCAGTATTTT.

This chain uses TRBV19 with TRBJ2-1, with 7 bases identical to TRBD2. The germline V gene has CDR1 LNHDA and CDR2 SQIVND (reference sequence). The CDR3 spans 14 residues. V shed 7 bases and J 4 bases; nucleotides not matched to a gene: 7. The CDR3 protein is CASTPASGYNEQFF. The DNA for the CDR3 is TGTGCCAGTACCCCCGCTAGCGGATACAATGAGCAGTTCTTC.

The rearrangement joins TRBV18 to TRBJ2-7, with TRBD1 identical over 9 bases. Germline lookup yields CDR1 KGHSH and CDR2 LQKENI. V shed 1 base and J 4 bases; nucleotides not matched to a gene: 8. CDR3 size: 16 residues. The CDR3: CASSPLVPGQGYEQYF. The CDR3 coding sequence is TGTGCCAGCTCACCACTCGTCCCGGGACAGGGTTACGAGCAGTACTTC.

The CDR3 reads CASAEEGPGEQYF. As DNA, the CDR3 is TGCGCCAGCGCCGAGGAGGGGCCGGGCGAGCAGTACTTC. The chain uses TRBV5-1 and TRBJ2-7; D possibly corresponds to TRBD2 (6 bases). Germline lookup yields CDR1 SGHRS and CDR2 YFSETQ. Trimming removed 7 bases from V and 6 bases from J, with 17 bases in between. The CDR3 runs 13 residues.

This clone was seen a few times. The rearrangement uses TRBV4-2 and TRBJ1-5, with D tentatively TRBD1 (6 bases). The CDR3 is made up of 16 amino acids. Germline V lookup: CDR1 LGHNA, CDR2 YNFKEQ. Trimming cost V 2 bases and J 0 bases, with 11 bases left between them. The CDR3 is CASSQWAGDSNQPQHF. CDR3 nucleotide sequence: TGTGCCAGCAGCCAATGGGCAGGGGATAGCAATCAGCCCCAGCATTTT.

The chain couples TRBV9 to TRBJ2-7, with D perhaps being TRBD1 or TRBD2 (6 bases each). There are 13 residues in the CDR3. V lost 2 bases and J lost 7, with 13 bases in between. Germline loops: CDR1 SGDLS, CDR2 YYNGEE. CDR3 amino acids: CASSVYRAGEQYF. CDR3 DNA: TGTGCCAGCAGCGTTTACAGGGCGGGGGAGCAGTACTTC.

This chain uses TRBV28 with TRBJ1-2; weak D call: TRBD1 (5 bases). From germline, CDR1 is MDHEN and CDR2 SYDVKM. CDR3 length: 13 residues. V was cut by 3 bases and J by 6 bases, with 11 bases left in between. The DNA for the CDR3 is TGTGCCAGCAGTTTTGGGGGGGGAAATGGCTACACCTTC. Amino acids: CASSFGGGNGYTF.

The CDR3 nucleotides read TGTGCCAGCAGCCAAGAAGAAGGTTGGCAGTACCAAGAGACCCAGTACTTC. Its protein is CASSQEEGWQYQETQYF. The genes are TRBV14 and TRBJ2-5; D not resolved. V shed 0 bases and J shed 0 bases, with 14 bases lying between them. This CDR3 has 17 amino acids. In germline, CDR1 is SGHDN, CDR2 FVKESK.

The chain couples TRBV28 to TRBJ1-3, with 9 nucleotides matching TRBD1. V gave up 1 base and J gave up 0 bases; unmatched junction bases: 7. This CDR3 has 18 residues. Per germline, CDR1 MDHEN and CDR2 SYDVKM. The CDR3 DNA is TGTGCCAGCAGTTTATATCGACAGGGGGTTAACTCTGGAAACACCATATATTTT. Translation gives CASSLYRQGVNSGNTIYF.

This clone was observed once. The chain employs TRBV28 and TRBJ2-7; D is ambiguous. Germline-derived CDR1 and CDR2 are MDHEN and SYDVKM. V was shortened by 3 bases and J by 3 bases, with 9 bases between the two germline ends. CDR3 length equals 13 residues. The CDR3 here is CASSFRDGYEQYF. CDR3 sequence (DNA): TGTGCCAGCAGTTTCCGCGACGGCTACGAGCAGTACTTC.